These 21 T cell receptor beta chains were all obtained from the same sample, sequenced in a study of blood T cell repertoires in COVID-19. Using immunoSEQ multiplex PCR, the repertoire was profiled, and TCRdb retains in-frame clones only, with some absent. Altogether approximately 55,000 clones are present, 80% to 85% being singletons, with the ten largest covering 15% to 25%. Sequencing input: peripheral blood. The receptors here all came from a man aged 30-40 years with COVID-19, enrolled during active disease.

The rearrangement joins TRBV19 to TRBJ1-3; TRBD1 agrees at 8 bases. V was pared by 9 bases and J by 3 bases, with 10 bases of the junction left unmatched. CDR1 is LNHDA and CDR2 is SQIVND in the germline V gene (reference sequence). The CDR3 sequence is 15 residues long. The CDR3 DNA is TGTGCCAGCATCTCAGACAGGGGCTTTGGAAACACCATATATTTT. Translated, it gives CASISDRGFGNTIYF.

In DNA, the CDR3 is TGTGCCAGCAGCTTGGTAGCGGGGGGTGGAGATACGCAGTATTTT. Translated: CASSLVAGGGDTQYF. The V gene is TRBV7-3, the J gene TRBJ2-3; 10 positions match TRBD2. In germline, CDR1 is SGHTA, CDR2 FQGTGA. V was clipped by 3 bases and J by 5 bases; unmatched bases: 5. The CDR3 is 15 amino acids. Full variable domain (missing parts from reference TRBV7-3 and TRBJ2-3): GAGVSQTPSNKVTEKGKYVELRCDPISGHTALYWYRQSLGQGPEFLIYFQGTGAADDSGLPNDRFFAVRPEGSVSTLKIQRTERGDSAVYLCASSLVAGGGDTQYFGPGTRLTVL.

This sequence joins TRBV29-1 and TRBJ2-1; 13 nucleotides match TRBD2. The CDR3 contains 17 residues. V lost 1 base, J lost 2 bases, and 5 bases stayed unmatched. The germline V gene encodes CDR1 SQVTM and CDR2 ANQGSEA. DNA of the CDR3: TGCAGCGTTGAAGGACTAGCGGGGGGACAAACCTACAATGAGCAGTTCTTC. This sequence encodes CSVEGLAGGQTYNEQFF.

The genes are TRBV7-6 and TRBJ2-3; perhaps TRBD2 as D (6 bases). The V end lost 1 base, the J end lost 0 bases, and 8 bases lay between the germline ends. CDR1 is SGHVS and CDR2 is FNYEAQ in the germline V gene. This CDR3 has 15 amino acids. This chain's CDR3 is CASSLEGTSTDTQYF. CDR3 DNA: TGTGCCAGCAGCTTAGAGGGGACTAGCACAGATACGCAGTATTTT.

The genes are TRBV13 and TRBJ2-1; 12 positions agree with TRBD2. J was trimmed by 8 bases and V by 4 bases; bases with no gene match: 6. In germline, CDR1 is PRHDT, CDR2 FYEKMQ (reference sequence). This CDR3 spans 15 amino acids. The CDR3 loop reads CASSSGLAGPYEQFF. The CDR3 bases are TGTGCCAGCAGCTCGGGACTAGCGGGCCCTTATGAGCAGTTCTTC.

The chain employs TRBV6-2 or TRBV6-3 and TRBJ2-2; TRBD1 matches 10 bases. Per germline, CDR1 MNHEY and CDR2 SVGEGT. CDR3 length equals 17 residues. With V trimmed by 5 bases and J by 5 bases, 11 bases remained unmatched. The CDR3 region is CASSPPHRTGGTGELFF. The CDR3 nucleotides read TGTGCCAGCAGTCCCCCCCACAGGACAGGGGGAACCGGGGAGCTGTTTTTT.

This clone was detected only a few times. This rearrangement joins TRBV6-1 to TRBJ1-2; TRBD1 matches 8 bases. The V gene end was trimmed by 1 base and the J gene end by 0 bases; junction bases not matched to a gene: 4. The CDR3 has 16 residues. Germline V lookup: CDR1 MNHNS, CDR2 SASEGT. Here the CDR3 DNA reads TGTGCCAGCAGTGAAGGGCAGGGGGCAGCTAACTATGGCTACACCTTC. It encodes CASSEGQGAANYGYTF.

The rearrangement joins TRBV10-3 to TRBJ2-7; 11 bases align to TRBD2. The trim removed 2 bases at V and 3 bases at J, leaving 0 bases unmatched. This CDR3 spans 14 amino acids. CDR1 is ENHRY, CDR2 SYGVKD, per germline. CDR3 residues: CAISETSGGYEQYF. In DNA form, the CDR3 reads TGTGCCATCAGTGAGACTAGCGGGGGCTACGAGCAGTACTTC.

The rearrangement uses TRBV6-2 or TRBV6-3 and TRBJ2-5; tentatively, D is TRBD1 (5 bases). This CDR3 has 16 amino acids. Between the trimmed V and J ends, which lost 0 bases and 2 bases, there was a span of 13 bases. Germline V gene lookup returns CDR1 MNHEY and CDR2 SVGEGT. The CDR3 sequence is CASSYSLGALQETQYF. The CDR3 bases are TGTGCCAGCAGTTACTCGCTTGGGGCACTACAAGAGACCCAGTACTTC.

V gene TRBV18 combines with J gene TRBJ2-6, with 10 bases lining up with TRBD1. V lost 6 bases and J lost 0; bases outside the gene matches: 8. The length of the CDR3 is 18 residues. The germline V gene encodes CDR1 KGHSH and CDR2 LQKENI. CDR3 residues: CASSRGQGTFSGANVLTF. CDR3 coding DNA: TGTGCCAGCTCGCGGGGACAGGGGACCTTCTCTGGGGCCAACGTCCTGACTTTC.

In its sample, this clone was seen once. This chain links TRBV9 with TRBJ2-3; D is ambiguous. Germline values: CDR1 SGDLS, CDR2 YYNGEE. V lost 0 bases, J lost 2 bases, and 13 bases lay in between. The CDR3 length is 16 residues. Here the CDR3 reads CASSVGKYSPTDTQYF. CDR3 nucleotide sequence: TGTGCCAGCAGCGTAGGAAAGTACTCCCCCACAGATACGCAGTATTTT.

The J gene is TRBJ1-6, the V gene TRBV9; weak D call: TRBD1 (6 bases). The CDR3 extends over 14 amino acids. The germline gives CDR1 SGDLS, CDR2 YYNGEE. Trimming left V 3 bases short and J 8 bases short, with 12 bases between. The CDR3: CASSERDNYSPLHF. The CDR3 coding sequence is TGTGCCAGCAGCGAACGGGACAACTATTCACCCCTCCACTTT.

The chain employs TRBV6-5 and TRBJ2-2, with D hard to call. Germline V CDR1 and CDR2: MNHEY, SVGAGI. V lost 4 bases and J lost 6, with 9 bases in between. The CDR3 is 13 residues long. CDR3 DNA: TGTGCCAGCAGTTTTCTTTCCTCCGGGGAGCTGTTTTTT. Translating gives CASSFLSSGELFF.

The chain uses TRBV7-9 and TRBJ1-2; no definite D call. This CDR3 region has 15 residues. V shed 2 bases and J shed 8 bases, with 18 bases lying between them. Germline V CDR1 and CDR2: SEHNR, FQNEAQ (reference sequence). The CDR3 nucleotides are TGTGCCAGCAGCTTAACGGGCGGAGGGATTCACGGCTACACCTTC. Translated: CASSLTGGGIHGYTF.

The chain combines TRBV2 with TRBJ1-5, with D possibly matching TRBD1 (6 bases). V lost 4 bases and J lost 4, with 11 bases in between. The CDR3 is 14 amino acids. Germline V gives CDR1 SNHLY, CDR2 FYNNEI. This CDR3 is CASSVGGRNQPQHF. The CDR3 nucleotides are TGTGCCAGCAGTGTAGGGGGACGGAATCAGCCCCAGCATTTT.

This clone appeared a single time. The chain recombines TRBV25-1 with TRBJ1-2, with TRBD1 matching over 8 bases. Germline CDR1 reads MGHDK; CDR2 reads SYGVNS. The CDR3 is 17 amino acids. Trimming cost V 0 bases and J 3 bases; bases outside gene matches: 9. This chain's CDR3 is CASSEYTGGVSDYGYTF. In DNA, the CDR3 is TGTGCCAGCAGTGAATATACAGGGGGAGTTAGTGACTATGGCTACACCTTC.

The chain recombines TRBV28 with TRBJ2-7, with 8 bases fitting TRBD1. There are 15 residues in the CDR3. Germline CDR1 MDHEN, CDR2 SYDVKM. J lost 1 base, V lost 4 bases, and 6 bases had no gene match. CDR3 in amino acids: CASSSRTGRSYEQYF. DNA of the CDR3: TGTGCCAGCAGTTCTCGGACAGGGAGGTCCTACGAGCAGTACTTC.

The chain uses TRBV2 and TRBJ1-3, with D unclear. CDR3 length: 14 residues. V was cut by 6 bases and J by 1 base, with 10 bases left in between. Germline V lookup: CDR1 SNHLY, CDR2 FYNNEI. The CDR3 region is CASSKERSGNTIYF. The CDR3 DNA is TGTGCCAGCAGCAAAGAGAGGTCTGGAAACACCATATATTTT.

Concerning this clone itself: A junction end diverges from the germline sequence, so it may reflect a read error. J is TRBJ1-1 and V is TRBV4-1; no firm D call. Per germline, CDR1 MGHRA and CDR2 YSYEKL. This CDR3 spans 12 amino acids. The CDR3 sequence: CASSQDLGSFLF. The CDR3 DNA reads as TGCGCCAGCAGCCAAGATCTGGGCAGCTTTCTCTTT.

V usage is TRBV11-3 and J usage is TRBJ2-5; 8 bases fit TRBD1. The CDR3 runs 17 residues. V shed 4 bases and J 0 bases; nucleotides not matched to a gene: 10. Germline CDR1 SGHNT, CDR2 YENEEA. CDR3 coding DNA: TGTGCCAGCAGCTACCCCCTGGACAGGGCCGACCAAGAGACCCAGTACTTC. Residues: CASSYPLDRADQETQYF.

The CDR3 reads CASSLGASGRADTQYF. The CDR3 nucleotides are TGTGCCAGCAGCTTGGGGGCTAGCGGGAGAGCAGATACGCAGTATTTT. This chain links TRBV5-6 with TRBJ2-3; TRBD2 agrees at 10 bases. Losses at the gene ends were 0 bases for V and 4 bases for J; bases not matched to a gene: 5. The germline V gene encodes CDR1 SGHDT and CDR2 YYEEEE. This CDR3 spans 16 amino acids.